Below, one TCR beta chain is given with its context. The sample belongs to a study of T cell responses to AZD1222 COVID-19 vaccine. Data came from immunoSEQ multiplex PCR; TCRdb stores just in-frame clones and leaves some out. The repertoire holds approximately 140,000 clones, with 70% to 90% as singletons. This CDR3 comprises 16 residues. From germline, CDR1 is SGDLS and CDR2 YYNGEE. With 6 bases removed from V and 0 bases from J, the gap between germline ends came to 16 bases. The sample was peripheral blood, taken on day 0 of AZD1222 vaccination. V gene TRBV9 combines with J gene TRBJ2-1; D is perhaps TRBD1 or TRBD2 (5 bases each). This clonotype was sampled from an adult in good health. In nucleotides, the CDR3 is TGTGCCAGCACTCTAGGGACCTACACCTCCTACAATGAGCAGTTCTTC. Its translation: CASTLGTYTSYNEQFF.